Below are 32 T cell receptor beta chains sequenced from a single sample in a study of blood T cell repertoires in COVID-19. Repertoires were generated with immunoSEQ multiplex PCR, while TCRdb's copy carries only in-frame clones and drops some. The sample has 45,000 or so clones; 82% are singletons. Sequencing input: peripheral blood. The receptors shown here come from a human donor in a cohort sampled during active COVID-19.

V usage is TRBV7-9 and J usage is TRBJ2-7, with D possibly matching TRBD1 (6 bases). Deletions cut 1 base from V and 6 bases from J, with 19 bases between. In germline, CDR1 is SEHNR, CDR2 FQNEAQ (reference sequence). The CDR3 has 16 residues. The CDR3 sequence: CASSLDGGGGLSEQYF. The CDR3 DNA is TGTGCCAGCAGCTTAGATGGTGGTGGGGGCCTCTCCGAGCAGTACTTC. The entire variable domain, with the rest obtained from reference TRBV7-9 and TRBJ2-7, is as follows: DTGVSQNPRHKITKRGQNVTFRCDPISEHNRLYWYRQTLGQGPEFLTYFQNEAQLEKSRLLSDRFSAERPKGSFSTLEIQRTEQGDSAMYLCASSLDGGGGLSEQYFGPGTRLTVT.

This clone was picked up one time. The chain uses TRBV2 and TRBJ2-2, with no clear D. Trimming took 1 base from V and 0 from J, leaving 9 bases between them. The CDR3 totals 16 residues. Germline lookup yields CDR1 SNHLY and CDR2 FYNNEI. The CDR3 spells CASSEGGVANTGELFF. DNA for the CDR3: TGTGCCAGCAGTGAAGGAGGAGTAGCGAACACCGGGGAGCTGTTTTTT.

The chain links TRBV29-1 to TRBJ2-3; 16 bases map to TRBD2. The CDR3 has 15 residues. Germline lookup yields CDR1 SQVTM and CDR2 ANQGSEA. V shed 7 bases, J shed 4 bases, and the junction held 5 bases outside the gene matches. The DNA of the CDR3 is TGCAGCGGGGGACTAGCGGGAGGGCAAGCAGATACGCAGTATTTT. It translates to CSGGLAGGQADTQYF.

This sequence joins TRBV11-2 and TRBJ1-1; the D gene is possibly TRBD1 (6 bases). V lost 4 bases, J lost 4 bases, and 10 bases lay in between. In germline, CDR1 is SGHAT, CDR2 FQNNGV. This CDR3 is 13 amino acids long. The CDR3 here is CASSYQQGTEAFF. Here the CDR3 DNA reads TGTGCCAGCAGCTATCAACAGGGCACTGAAGCTTTCTTT. Filled out from reference TRBV11-2 and TRBJ1-1, the complete variable domain reads EAGVAQSPRYKIIEKRQSVAFWCNPISGHATLYWYQQILGQGPKLLIQFQNNGVVDDSQLPKDRFSAERLKGVDSTLKIQPAKLEDSAVYLCASSYQQGTEAFFGQGTRLTVV.

CDR3 DNA: TGTGCCACCGGAGCTTCCAATGAGCAGTTCTTC. Its protein is CATGASNEQFF. The chain recombines TRBV10-3 with TRBJ2-1, with D unclear. CDR3 length equals 11 residues. Germline loops: CDR1 ENHRY, CDR2 SYGVKD. Trimming removed 10 bases at V and 6 bases at J, with 10 bases between.

This sequence joins TRBV11-1 and TRBJ2-1; D unresolved. V was pared by 10 bases and J by 8 bases, with 18 bases between. This CDR3 is built from 13 residues. Per germline, CDR1 SGHAT and CDR2 FQDESV (reference sequence). In DNA form, the CDR3 reads TGTGCCACCCGTCGAGGCCTGACCGATGAGCAGTTCTTC. Protein product: CATRRGLTDEQFF.

The rearrangement links TRBV7-9 to TRBJ2-5, with 14 bases that match TRBD2. This CDR3 is built from 18 residues. V was clipped by 7 bases and J by 3 bases; unmatched bases: 13. Germline lookup yields CDR1 SEHNR and CDR2 FQNEAQ (reference sequence). The DNA of the CDR3 is TGTGCCAGCACCTTGGGGACTAGCGGGAGTGGCCCCAAAGAGACCCAGTACTTC. This sequence encodes CASTLGTSGSGPKETQYF.

This clone was detected a few times. The CDR3 here is CASSFRTAAGYGYTF. In DNA, the CDR3 is TGTGCCAGCAGTTTTAGAACGGCAGCCGGGTATGGCTACACCTTC. The chain links TRBV28 to TRBJ1-2; no definite D call. V lost 3 bases, J lost 5 bases, and 16 bases lay in between. Germline loops: CDR1 MDHEN, CDR2 SYDVKM. The CDR3 contains 15 residues.

In this sample, this clone turned up a few times. This chain connects TRBV3-1 (or the pseudogene TRBV3-2) to TRBJ1-6, with TRBD1 as a possible D gene (5 bases). CDR1 is LGHDT, CDR2 YNNKEL, per germline (reference sequence). Trimming cost V 10 bases and J 6 bases, with 16 bases left between them. CDR3 size: 14 residues. The CDR3 nucleotides are TGTGCCACCGGGACTGCCTTCCGTAATTCACCCCTCCACTTT. Residues: CATGTAFRNSPLHF.

This clone ranks as large. The chain uses TRBV19 and TRBJ2-1, with D maybe TRBD2 (7 bases). This CDR3 region has 14 residues. V was trimmed by 5 bases and J by 9 bases, leaving 17 bases between them. Per germline, CDR1 LNHDA and CDR2 SQIVND (reference sequence). This CDR3 is CASSQPTGGREQFF. CDR3 bases: TGTGCCAGTAGTCAACCTACCGGGGGGCGTGAGCAGTTCTTC. Complete variable domain (other parts from reference TRBV19 and TRBJ2-1): DGGITQSPKYLFRKEGQNVTLSCEQNLNHDAMYWYRQDPGQGLRLIYYSQIVNDFQKGDIAEGYSVSREKKESFPLTVTSAQKNPTAFYLCASSQPTGGREQFFGPGTRLTVL.

This rearrangement joins TRBV7-9 to TRBJ1-1; no reliable D call. The CDR3 length is 13 residues. The ends were cut back, 3 bases at V and 6 bases at J, with 11 bases in the middle. CDR1 is SEHNR and CDR2 is FQNEAQ in the germline V gene (reference sequence). CDR3 sequence (DNA): TGTGCCAGCAGCTTGCGGGGTTTGTCTGAAGCTTTCTTT. Amino acids: CASSLRGLSEAFF.

The chain joins TRBV9 to TRBJ2-1; TRBD2 matches at 8 bases. Germline V lookup: CDR1 SGDLS, CDR2 YYNGEE. The trim removed 2 bases at V and 0 bases at J, leaving 13 bases unmatched. The CDR3 loop spans 19 amino acids. The CDR3 DNA reads as TGTGCCAGCAGCGTTCAGGCTAGCGGGTTCCCGAGCTCCTACAATGAGCAGTTCTTC. Its translation is CASSVQASGFPSSYNEQFF.

This chain connects TRBV10-1 to TRBJ2-1; 10 positions match TRBD1. This CDR3 is built from 15 residues. The V gene's germline CDR1 is WNHNN and CDR2 SYGVQD (reference sequence). The V gene end was trimmed by 2 bases and the J gene end by 3 bases; junction bases not matched to a gene: 1. As DNA, the CDR3 is TGCGCCAGCAGTGAGAGGGACAGGGGCTACAATGAGCAGTTCTTC. Encoded protein: CASSERDRGYNEQFF.

In its sample, this clone was seen once. The chain links TRBV24-1 to TRBJ2-3; D is perhaps TRBD2 (6 bases). Germline-derived CDR1 and CDR2 are KGHDR and SFDVKD. The V gene lost 7 bases and the J gene lost 1 base, with 14 bases spanning the gap. This CDR3 region has 15 residues. CDR3 nucleotides: TGTGCCACCAGCGGGAGATCGTATGGCACAGATACGCAGTATTTT. This gives the protein CATSGRSYGTDTQYF.

The chain links TRBV12-3 or TRBV12-4 to TRBJ1-2; a possible D gene is TRBD1 (5 bases). This CDR3 has 12 residues. V was cut by 3 bases and J by 8 bases, with 10 bases left in between. CDR3 bases: TGTGCCAGCAGTTTGGGGGGGTTGGGCTACACCTTC. Translation gives CASSLGGLGYTF.

The chain carries TRBV7-2 and TRBJ1-6, with TRBD1 matching over 7 bases. This CDR3 has 14 amino acids. J was trimmed by 7 bases and V by 6 bases; bases with no gene match: 6. From germline, CDR1 is SGHTA and CDR2 FQGNSA. The CDR3 here is CASRRQGGNSPLHF. The CDR3 coding sequence is TGTGCCAGCAGGCGACAGGGTGGAAATTCACCCCTCCACTTT.

The chain couples TRBV2 to TRBJ2-7; 8 nucleotides agree with TRBD2. Germline assignment: CDR1 SNHLY and CDR2 FYNNEI. Trimming removed 2 bases from V and 7 bases from J; junction bases left unmatched: 10. This CDR3 spans 15 amino acids. The CDR3 nucleotides read TGTGCCAGCAGTGAAAAGTTAGCGGGACTGGGTGAGCAGTACTTC. Its protein is CASSEKLAGLGEQYF.

The rearrangement joins TRBV4-1 to TRBJ2-1, with 12 nucleotides matching TRBD2. The CDR3 spans 16 residues. CDR1 and CDR2 from the germline V gene are MGHRA and YSYEKL. The J segment lost 7 bases and the V segment lost 3 bases, leaving 7 bases of the junction unmatched. CDR3 region: CASSHFLAGGTNEQFF. CDR3 DNA: TGCGCCAGCAGCCATTTCCTAGCGGGAGGGACGAATGAGCAGTTCTTC.

The chain combines TRBV4-3 with TRBJ1-4; D is unresolved. The CDR3 contains 16 residues. Looked up from germline, CDR1 is LGHNA and CDR2 is YSLEER. Deletions cut 0 bases from V and 4 bases from J, with 12 bases between. The CDR3 nucleotides read TGCGCCAGCAGCCAAGATCGGTTGCCTCTTAATGAAAAACTGTTTTTT. It codes for CASSQDRLPLNEKLFF.

The V call is TRBV10-2, the J call TRBJ2-7, with D perhaps matching TRBD2 (6 bases). Per the germline V gene, CDR1 is WSHSY and CDR2 is SAAADI. The V end lost 3 bases, the J end lost 2 bases, and 14 bases lay between the germline ends. The CDR3 runs 15 residues. The CDR3 coding sequence is TGCGCCAGCAGTGATCAGGAGGGGCCGGCCTACGAGCAGTACTTC. This sequence encodes CASSDQEGPAYEQYF.

The chain uses TRBV5-8 and TRBJ2-3; TRBD2 matches at 10 bases. In germline, CDR1 is SGHTS, CDR2 YDEGEE. This CDR3 has 19 amino acids. The V segment lost 1 base and the J segment 1 base; nucleotides outside the gene matches: 12. The CDR3 DNA reads as TGTGCCAGCAGCTTGTCTGGGGCTAGCGGGAGCGACGGCACAGATACGCAGTATTTT. Translating it yields CASSLSGASGSDGTDTQYF.

The chain combines TRBV19 with TRBJ2-1; 7 bases align to TRBD2. The V gene's germline CDR1 is LNHDA and CDR2 SQIVND (reference sequence). After removal of 6 bases from V and 8 bases from J, the junction contained 7 bases not matched to a gene. The CDR3 has 13 residues. The CDR3 DNA reads as TGTGCCAGTAGCGGCGGGAGAGGCTATGAGCAGTTCTTC. Translation: CASSGGRGYEQFF.

The V gene is TRBV6-5, the J gene TRBJ2-7; 11 nucleotides align to TRBD2. The CDR3 covers 14 residues. CDR1 is MNHEY, CDR2 SVGAGI, per germline. V lost 6 bases and J lost 10; bases outside the gene matches: 11. CDR3 loop: CASSSGLAAKEQYF. In nucleotides, the CDR3 is TGTGCCAGCAGCTCGGGACTAGCGGCAAAAGAACAGTACTTC.

The genes are TRBV2 and TRBJ2-1; 7 nucleotides line up with TRBD2. J was trimmed by 5 bases and V by 7 bases; bases with no gene match: 11. CDR1 is SNHLY, CDR2 FYNNEI, per germline. The CDR3 sequence is 15 residues long. CDR3 sequence: CASNVGTTVDNEQFF. DNA of the CDR3: TGTGCCAGCAACGTCGGGACTACTGTGGACAATGAGCAGTTCTTC.

This CDR3 reads CASSLDGGGPATGELFF. CDR3 nucleotide sequence: TGTGCCAGCAGCTTAGATGGGGGAGGGCCGGCTACCGGGGAGCTGTTTTTT. This chain uses TRBV11-3 with TRBJ2-2, with 7 bases that match TRBD2. Germline CDR1 SGHNT, CDR2 YENEEA. The CDR3 loop spans 17 amino acids. J lost 5 bases, V lost 0 bases, and 9 bases had no gene match.

V is TRBV27 and J is TRBJ2-7, with 12 bases lining up with TRBD2. This CDR3 contains 16 residues. Germline V gene lookup returns CDR1 MNHEY and CDR2 SMNVEV (reference sequence). After removal of 5 bases from V and 5 bases from J, the junction contained 10 bases not matched to a gene. The CDR3 sequence is CASSTLAGGSDDEQYF. The CDR3 region has the DNA TGTGCCAGCAGTACCCTAGCGGGAGGGTCTGACGACGAGCAGTACTTC.

Here the CDR3 reads CASSPQGGYGYTF. Written as DNA, the CDR3 is TGTGCCAGCAGCCCTCAGGGTGGCTATGGCTACACCTTC. The V gene is TRBV7-3, the J gene TRBJ1-2; possibly TRBD1 for D (5 bases). The germline V and J ends were trimmed by 5 bases and 4 bases, with 11 bases remaining between them. Germline V CDR1 and CDR2: SGHTA, FQGTGA. The CDR3 contains 13 residues.

This chain links TRBV24-1 with TRBJ1-1, with TRBD1 matching over 7 bases. Per the germline V gene, CDR1 is KGHDR and CDR2 is SFDVKD. J gave up 10 bases and V 4 bases, and 5 bases lay outside the gene matches. CDR3 length equals 12 residues. The CDR3 region is CATSDDRVGAFF. In DNA, the CDR3 is TGTGCCACCAGTGACGACAGGGTGGGAGCTTTCTTT.

The V and J genes are TRBV4-1 and TRBJ2-2; no firm D call. This CDR3 region has 15 residues. Per germline, CDR1 MGHRA and CDR2 YSYEKL. Between the trimmed V and J ends, which lost 4 bases and 1 base, there was a span of 10 bases. The CDR3 nucleotides are TGCGCCAGCAGCCCCCAAGAGAGGAACACCGGGGAGCTGTTTTTT. Protein sequence: CASSPQERNTGELFF.

This rearrangement joins TRBV14 to TRBJ2-1; D is undetermined. The V gene lost 3 bases and the J gene lost 8 bases, with 14 bases spanning the gap. Per the germline V gene, CDR1 is SGHDN and CDR2 is FVKESK. The CDR3 runs to 14 residues. As DNA, the CDR3 is TGTGCCAGCAGCCAGGTTGCGTGGGCCCATGAGCAGTTCTTC. The encoded protein is CASSQVAWAHEQFF.

This chain joins TRBV6-5 and TRBJ1-2; 7 bases align to TRBD1. CDR1 is MNHEY, CDR2 SVGAGI, per germline. The CDR3 covers 14 residues. Trimming took 0 bases from V and 7 from J; bases not matched to a gene: 5. The CDR3: CASSYSGQVGGYTF. The CDR3 bases are TGTGCCAGCAGTTACTCAGGACAGGTCGGTGGCTACACCTTC.

This clone turned up a few times. The V and J genes are TRBV6-5 and TRBJ2-2, with D unresolved. V was clipped by 5 bases and J by 3 bases, with 10 bases between them. The germline gives CDR1 MNHEY, CDR2 SVGAGI. This CDR3 has 14 residues. As DNA, the CDR3 is TGTGCCAGCAGTCGCCATCGGGACACCGGGGAGCTGTTTTTT. Amino acids: CASSRHRDTGELFF.